Below are 14 T cell receptor beta chains sequenced from a single sample in a study of Ad26.COV2.S vaccination and SARS-CoV-2 variants (dated by TCRdb to the early 2020s). The library was obtained by the immunoSEQ multiplex PCR assay. The immuneACCESS repertoire file appears here via TCRdb, limited to in-frame rearrangements. These files lack a portion of the clones; in checked studies, under half of the deficit traces to unresolved V genes, and the cause of the others is not known. The sample table shows around 300,000 clones, and 65% to 90% are seen once. The biggest ten clones account for approximately 12% of the sample. This specimen's treatment or condition label, per the study, means: some 19 received Ad26.COV2.S at low or high dose, single or two shots; several received placebo; per-sample allocation not given. Repertoires of vaccine and placebo recipients were sequenced from samples taken on day 63 after the first injection.

Sequencing used peripheral blood, obtained in a trial of Ad26.COV2.S vaccine versus placebo. The receptor set was obtained from a person aged 18 to 65 who received the Ad26.COV2.S COVID-19 vaccine or a placebo.

V is TRBV9 and J is TRBJ2-1; 14 bases map to TRBD2. Germline loops: CDR1 SGDLS, CDR2 YYNGEE. CDR3 length: 19 residues. V trimming: 3 bases; J trimming: 5 bases; junction bases outside the gene matches: 13. CDR3 DNA: TGTGCCAGCAGCGCCTCTCCCGGGACTAGCGGGGGCGGAGACAATGAGCAGTTCTTC. It translates to CASSASPGTSGGGDNEQFF.

The chain links TRBV5-1 to TRBJ2-7; 8 bases are shared with TRBD1. The CDR3 runs 17 residues. J lost 2 bases, V lost 2 bases, and 12 bases had no gene match. Per germline, CDR1 SGHRS and CDR2 YFSETQ. The chain's CDR3 is CASSLGPRGQATYEQYF. As DNA, the CDR3 is TGCGCCAGCAGCTTAGGGCCCAGGGGGCAGGCCACCTACGAGCAGTACTTC.

The J gene is TRBJ2-3, the V gene TRBV4-2; no clear D. Trimming removed 1 base at V and 3 bases at J, with 8 bases between. Looked up from germline, CDR1 is LGHNA and CDR2 is YNFKEQ. The CDR3 runs 14 residues. CDR3: CASSQALGTDTQYF. CDR3 DNA: TGTGCCAGCAGCCAAGCTCTAGGGACAGATACGCAGTATTTT.

This chain connects TRBV11-1 to TRBJ1-1, with D maybe TRBD1 (5 bases). With 4 bases removed from V and 7 bases from J, the gap between germline ends came to 13 bases. Germline V CDR1 and CDR2: SGHAT, FQDESV (reference sequence). The CDR3 length is 13 residues. CDR3 loop: CASSYQGEVEAFF. The CDR3 bases are TGTGCCAGCAGCTATCAGGGCGAGGTTGAAGCTTTCTTT.

This clone was observed once. The V call is TRBV19, the J call TRBJ1-2; TRBD1 aligns across 9 bases. The CDR3 contains 15 residues. V shed 3 bases, J shed 4 bases, and the junction held 6 bases outside the gene matches. From germline, CDR1 is LNHDA and CDR2 SQIVND (reference sequence). CDR3 DNA sequence: TGTGCCAGTAGTATTGAGGACAGGGGATTCTATGGCTACACCTTC. Residues: CASSIEDRGFYGYTF.

V gene TRBV3-1 (or the pseudogene TRBV3-2) combines with J gene TRBJ2-7; possible D gene TRBD2, 6 bases. The V gene lost 4 bases and the J gene lost 2 bases, with 24 bases spanning the gap. Looked up from germline, CDR1 is LGHDT and CDR2 is YNNKEL (reference sequence). This CDR3 has 18 residues. The CDR3, as DNA: TGTGCCAGCAGCCTGTACTTTGGAGGGAGGCGGACTGCCTACGAGCAGTACTTC. This sequence encodes CASSLYFGGRRTAYEQYF.

The gene calls are TRBV7-3 and TRBJ2-3, with D possibly matching TRBD1 (5 bases). V was cut by 2 bases and J by 1 base, with 7 bases left in between. This CDR3 is 14 amino acids long. Germline V gene lookup returns CDR1 SGHTA and CDR2 FQGTGA. The CDR3 loop is CASSLGRGTDTQYF. CDR3 DNA: TGTGCCAGCAGCTTAGGCAGGGGCACAGATACGCAGTATTTT.

This chain links TRBV7-9 with TRBJ2-3, with 8 positions matching TRBD1. The J segment lost 5 bases and the V segment lost 4 bases, leaving 8 bases of the junction unmatched. Per the germline V gene, CDR1 is SEHNR and CDR2 is FQNEAQ (reference sequence). CDR3 length: 15 residues. CDR3 amino acids: CASSSDRGRGDTQYF. The CDR3 coding sequence is TGTGCCAGCAGCTCTGACAGGGGACGAGGAGATACGCAGTATTTT.

This rearrangement joins TRBV6-5 to TRBJ2-7; possibly TRBD1 for D (6 bases). V shed 4 bases and J shed 3 bases, with 7 bases lying between them. The CDR3 spans 12 residues. Germline V gene sequence: CDR1 MNHEY, CDR2 SVGAGI. CDR3: CASSLQGYEQYF. The CDR3 coding sequence is TGTGCCAGCAGTTTACAGGGCTACGAGCAGTACTTC.

This clone was observed a single time. The V call is TRBV29-1, the J call TRBJ1-2; D may be TRBD1 (6 bases). Germline lookup yields CDR1 SQVTM and CDR2 ANQGSEA. Trimming took off 1 base at V and 3 bases at J, with 12 bases between the two ends. The CDR3 length is 14 residues. CDR3 nucleotide sequence: TGCAGCGTTGAAGTTTTCCCAGGGGACTATGGCTACACCTTC. It encodes CSVEVFPGDYGYTF.

The chain links TRBV30 to TRBJ2-3, with D possibly matching TRBD1 (6 bases). Trimming removed 4 bases at V and 0 bases at J, with 23 bases between. This CDR3 is built from 18 residues. Per germline, CDR1 GTSNPN and CDR2 SVGIG (reference sequence). CDR3 in amino acids: CAWIWGNRALTSTDTQYF. The CDR3 nucleotides are TGTGCCTGGATCTGGGGAAACAGGGCGCTTACTAGCACAGATACGCAGTATTTT.

The gene calls are TRBV19 and TRBJ1-2; 8 bases map to TRBD1. The germline V gene has CDR1 LNHDA and CDR2 SQIVND (reference sequence). With 4 bases clipped from V and 4 bases from J, the junction kept 14 bases outside the gene matches. The CDR3 has 17 amino acids. CDR3 region: CASSTAGTGTGGYGYTF. The CDR3 bases are TGTGCCAGTAGTACGGCGGGGACGGGGACAGGAGGCTATGGCTACACCTTC.

This chain links TRBV7-2 with TRBJ2-5; 9 bases match TRBD2. This CDR3 comprises 17 residues. The V segment lost 5 bases and the J segment 4 bases; nucleotides outside the gene matches: 14. Per the germline V gene, CDR1 is SGHTA and CDR2 is FQGNSA. This CDR3 is CASSMSGLAPRVETQYF. DNA for the CDR3: TGTGCCAGCAGCATGTCGGGACTAGCTCCGAGAGTAGAGACCCAGTACTTC. Using reference TRBV7-2 and TRBJ2-5 for the parts outside the CDR3, the full variable domain is GAGVSQSPSNKVTEKGKDVELRCDPISGHTALYWYRQSLGQGLEFLIYFQGNSAPDKSGLPSDRFSAERTGGSVSTLTIQRTQQEDSAVYLCASSMSGLAPRVETQYFGPGTRLLVL.

The V gene is TRBV18, the J gene TRBJ2-7, with 7 bases matching TRBD2. CDR1 is KGHSH, CDR2 LQKENI, per germline. The CDR3 extends over 14 amino acids. The J segment lost 6 bases and the V segment lost 3 bases, leaving 8 bases of the junction unmatched. The CDR3 is CASSPRETRREQYF. In DNA form, the CDR3 reads TGTGCCAGCTCACCGCGGGAGACACGACGCGAGCAGTACTTC.